A single sample is the source of the 31 T cell receptor beta chains below, sequenced in a study of T cell responses to AZD1222 COVID-19 vaccine. The method was immunoSEQ multiplex PCR; TCRdb's version includes in-frame clones alone and lacks a portion of them. The sample has about 130,000 clones; 70% to 90% are singletons. Specimen: peripheral blood, collected on day 0 of AZD1222 vaccination. These receptors were taken from an adult in good health.

This sequence joins TRBV7-8 and TRBJ1-1, with a tentative D call TRBD1 (5 bases). The germline V gene encodes CDR1 SGHVS and CDR2 FQNEAQ. The CDR3 has 16 amino acids. With 7 bases removed from V and 0 bases from J, the gap between germline ends came to 18 bases. The CDR3 bases are TGTGCCAGCATACCTCCGGGGGGGATAATGAACACTGAAGCTTTCTTT. This sequence encodes CASIPPGGIMNTEAFF.

The genes are TRBV15 and TRBJ2-7, with TRBD1 identical over 10 bases. There are 15 residues in the CDR3. The V segment lost 2 bases and the J segment 4 bases; nucleotides outside the gene matches: 5. In germline, CDR1 is LNHNV, CDR2 YYDKDF (reference sequence). The CDR3 spells CATSRPGQGLYEQYF. The CDR3 coding sequence is TGTGCCACCAGCAGACCGGGACAGGGGTTATACGAGCAGTACTTC.

This clone was counted a few times. V is TRBV28 and J is TRBJ1-3, with D maybe TRBD1 (5 bases). CDR1 is MDHEN, CDR2 SYDVKM, per germline. The ends were cut back, 2 bases at V and 0 bases at J, with 17 bases in the middle. CDR3 length equals 18 residues. Written as DNA, the CDR3 is TGTGCCAGCAGTTTAGACTACCCCTCAGGGAGCTCTGGAAACACCATATATTTT. Translation: CASSLDYPSGSSGNTIYF. Based on the CDR3 plus reference TRBV28 and TRBJ1-3, the full variable domain is DVKVTQSSRYLVKRTGEKVFLECVQDMDHENMFWYRQDPGLGLRLIYFSYDVKMKEKGDIPEGYSVSREKKERFSLILESASTNQTSMYLCASSLDYPSGSSGNTIYFGEGSWLTVV.

The chain employs TRBV6-1 and TRBJ2-7, with 10 bases identical to TRBD2. The CDR3 is 14 amino acids. Per the germline V gene, CDR1 is MNHNS and CDR2 is SASEGT. V trimming: 2 bases; J trimming: 4 bases; junction bases outside the gene matches: 2. The CDR3 is CASSETSGIYEQYF. As DNA, the CDR3 is TGTGCCAGCAGTGAAACTAGCGGGATTTACGAGCAGTACTTC.

This clone was picked up a small number of times. CDR3 DNA: TGTGCCAGCAGCAACCCGACTAGCGGGCCCACCTACGAGCAGTACTTC. Translated: CASSNPTSGPTYEQYF. V and J are TRBV21-1 and TRBJ2-7; TRBD2 was called by the table and not checked on the DNA. TRBV21-1 is termed a pseudogene. The CDR3 runs 16 residues.

The chain combines TRBV27 with TRBJ2-2; no definite D call. Trimming left V 6 bases short and J 1 base short, with 12 bases between. This CDR3 has 15 residues. Germline V gene sequence: CDR1 MNHEY, CDR2 SMNVEV (reference sequence). CDR3 residues: CASSRVVRNTGELFF. The CDR3 nucleotides are TGTGCCAGCAGCCGCGTCGTTCGGAACACCGGGGAGCTGTTTTTT.

The chain has TRBV19 and TRBJ1-4, with TRBD1 matching 9 bases. V trimming: 4 bases; J trimming: 4 bases; junction bases outside the gene matches: 4. Germline V gives CDR1 LNHDA, CDR2 SQIVND (reference sequence). There are 15 residues in the CDR3. CDR3 bases: TGTGCCAGTAGTACGAGGACAGGGGTTAATGAAAAACTGTTTTTT. The encoded protein is CASSTRTGVNEKLFF.

The chain couples TRBV27 to TRBJ2-1, with TRBD2 as a possible D gene (5 bases). This CDR3 is 18 amino acids long. Germline V gene sequence: CDR1 MNHEY, CDR2 SMNVEV (reference sequence). V was clipped by 2 bases and J by 10 bases, with 27 bases between them. The CDR3, as DNA: TGTGCCAGCAGTTTAAAGTATGGCGGACCAACCGGGGTAGGGGAGCAGTTCTTC. Protein sequence: CASSLKYGGPTGVGEQFF.

V gene TRBV7-8 combines with J gene TRBJ2-1, with 7 nucleotides matching TRBD1. This CDR3 region has 16 residues. Germline trimming cut 3 bases from V and 3 bases from J; bases unmatched to any gene: 8. Germline V gives CDR1 SGHVS, CDR2 FQNEAQ. CDR3 nucleotides: TGTGCCAGCAGCTTGCGTCGGGACAGCAGCTACAATGAGCAGTTCTTC. It yields the protein CASSLRRDSSYNEQFF.

The chain carries TRBV7-2 and TRBJ1-1; D remains unclear. The V end lost 1 base, the J end lost 6 bases, and 18 bases lay between the germline ends. There are 16 residues in the CDR3. CDR1 is SGHTA, CDR2 FQGNSA, per germline. CDR3 protein: CASSLVAGQRPPEAFF. CDR3 nucleotide sequence: TGTGCCAGCAGCTTAGTAGCAGGCCAACGACCCCCTGAAGCTTTCTTT.

This clone has only one observation. The J gene is TRBJ1-1, the V gene TRBV12-3 or TRBV12-4, with TRBD1 as a possible D gene (5 bases). Trimming stripped 2 bases from V and 9 bases from J, with 10 bases between. The length of the CDR3 is 12 residues. CDR3 sequence: CASSLNEGKAFF. CDR3 nucleotide sequence: TGTGCCAGCAGTTTAAATGAGGGGAAAGCTTTCTTT.

The rearrangement uses TRBV12-5 and TRBJ1-5; TRBD1 aligns across 7 bases. The V gene end was trimmed by 4 bases and the J gene end by 4 bases; junction bases not matched to a gene: 13. CDR3 length: 17 residues. CDR1 and CDR2 from the germline V gene are LGHNT and FRNRAP. In nucleotides, the CDR3 is TGTGCTAGTGGTTCCTCTGGACAGGCCCCGGGGAATCAGCCCCAGCATTTT. Residues: CASGSSGQAPGNQPQHF.

This chain joins TRBV3-1 (or the pseudogene TRBV3-2) and TRBJ2-7; the D gene is possibly TRBD1 (6 bases). This CDR3 is 14 amino acids long. The ends were cut back, 4 bases at V and 7 bases at J, with 17 bases in the middle. Germline CDR1 reads LGHDT; CDR2 reads YNNKEL (reference sequence). CDR3 residues: CASSLTGKGSEQYF. Written as DNA, the CDR3 is TGTGCCAGCAGCCTTACAGGGAAGGGGAGTGAGCAGTACTTC.

The rearrangement links TRBV29-1 to TRBJ1-4; 10 bases match TRBD1. CDR3 length: 16 residues. The germline V gene encodes CDR1 SQVTM and CDR2 ANQGSEA. The V segment lost 8 bases and the J segment 0 bases; nucleotides outside the gene matches: 9. This chain's CDR3 is CSPRQGAFSTNEKLFF. In nucleotides, the CDR3 is TGCAGCCCTAGACAGGGGGCTTTTTCAACTAATGAAAAACTGTTTTTT.

V usage is TRBV7-3 and J usage is TRBJ1-2, with a tentative D call TRBD1 (5 bases). Germline values: CDR1 SGHTA, CDR2 FQGTGA. This CDR3 has 12 residues. Between the trimmed V and J ends, which lost 3 bases and 6 bases, there was a span of 8 bases. CDR3 DNA: TGTGCCAGCAGCTTCAGGGTTGATGGCTACACCTTC. Its translation is CASSFRVDGYTF.

DNA for the CDR3: TGTGCCATCAGTGCGGTCGACAGGGGGCCCTCTGGCAATCAGCCCCAGCATTTT. It codes for CAISAVDRGPSGNQPQHF. The rearrangement links TRBV10-3 to TRBJ1-5; TRBD1 aligns across 10 bases. Unmatched junction bases numbered 11, after V lost 4 bases and J lost 2 bases. CDR3 length equals 18 residues. Germline CDR1 ENHRY, CDR2 SYGVKD.

The CDR3 loop reads CASSLSRDTGELFF. The CDR3 region has the DNA TGTGCCAGCAGCTTATCAAGGGATACCGGGGAGCTGTTTTTT. The chain employs TRBV7-7 and TRBJ2-2; D remains ambiguous. V was clipped by 2 bases and J by 5 bases, with 9 bases between them. The CDR3 has 14 amino acids. The V gene's germline CDR1 is SSHAT and CDR2 FNYEAQ (reference sequence).

This clone showed up just once. V is TRBV28 and J is TRBJ2-2; D tentatively fits TRBD1 or TRBD2 (5 bases each). The CDR3 runs to 16 residues. The ends were cut back, 5 bases at V and 5 bases at J, with 18 bases in the middle. The germline V gene has CDR1 MDHEN and CDR2 SYDVKM. The CDR3, as DNA: TGTGCCAGCAGTCCCCTTTGGGGGAGAGGGACCGGGGAGCTGTTTTTT. Protein sequence: CASSPLWGRGTGELFF. Full variable domain (missing parts from reference TRBV28 and TRBJ2-2): DVKVTQSSRYLVKRTGEKVFLECVQDMDHENMFWYRQDPGLGLRLIYFSYDVKMKEKGDIPEGYSVSREKKERFSLILESASTNQTSMYLCASSPLWGRGTGELFFGEGSRLTVL.

The chain joins TRBV5-1 to TRBJ1-1; 8 bases line up with TRBD1. Germline CDR1 is SGHRS and CDR2 is YFSETQ. Unmatched junction bases numbered 7, after V lost 8 bases and J lost 1 base. The CDR3 loop spans 14 amino acids. The CDR3 loop reads CASGRGQENTEAFF. The CDR3 DNA is TGCGCCAGTGGCCGGGGACAGGAGAACACTGAAGCTTTCTTT.

The genes are TRBV19 and TRBJ1-1; 7 bases align to TRBD1. Germline V gene lookup returns CDR1 LNHDA and CDR2 SQIVND (reference sequence). The CDR3 is 17 amino acids. V gave up 0 bases and J gave up 0 bases; unmatched junction bases: 7. The DNA of the CDR3 is TGTGCCAGTAGTATAGATTCCCGGACAGGAATGAACACTGAAGCTTTCTTT. It is translated as CASSIDSRTGMNTEAFF.

The chain links TRBV19 to TRBJ1-2, with a possible D match to TRBD1 (6 bases). Looked up from germline, CDR1 is LNHDA and CDR2 is SQIVND (reference sequence). Trimming pared 6 bases from V and 4 bases from J, leaving 9 bases between. The CDR3 totals 12 residues. CDR3 sequence reads: CASRVDSYGYTF. In nucleotides, the CDR3 is TGTGCCAGTAGGGTGGACAGCTATGGCTACACCTTC.

The gene calls are TRBV7-2 and TRBJ2-2; 9 nucleotides match TRBD2. Germline trimming cut 1 base from V and 2 bases from J; bases unmatched to any gene: 5. This CDR3 has 17 residues. Germline V CDR1 and CDR2: SGHTA, FQGNSA. CDR3 DNA: TGTGCCAGCAGCTTAGTAGCTAGCGGGACCAACACCGGGGAGCTGTTTTTT. This encodes CASSLVASGTNTGELFF. The variable domain in full, with the rest retrieved from reference TRBV7-2 and TRBJ2-2, is GAGVSQSPSNKVTEKGKDVELRCDPISGHTALYWYRQSLGQGLEFLIYFQGNSAPDKSGLPSDRFSAERTGGSVSTLTIQRTQQEDSAVYLCASSLVASGTNTGELFFGEGSRLTVL.

The chain uses TRBV28 and TRBJ1-3; D might be TRBD1 (5 bases). CDR3 length equals 14 residues. Germline lookup yields CDR1 MDHEN and CDR2 SYDVKM. Between the trimmed V and J ends, which lost 6 bases and 4 bases, there was a span of 13 bases. CDR3 protein: CASSRDSVGNTIYF. The CDR3 region has the DNA TGTGCCAGCAGCCGAGACAGCGTGGGAAACACCATATATTTT.

The DNA for the CDR3 is TGTGCCAGCAGCTTGACCCTACCCGGGGAGCTGTTTTTT. Translated, it gives CASSLTLPGELFF. The chain couples TRBV5-6 to TRBJ2-2; D remains unclear. Between the trimmed V and J ends, which lost 1 base and 6 bases, there was a span of 7 bases. In germline, CDR1 is SGHDT, CDR2 YYEEEE. There are 13 residues in the CDR3. Variable domain in full (rest from reference TRBV5-6 and TRBJ2-2): DAGVTQSPTHLIKTRGQQVTLRCSPKSGHDTVSWYQQALGQGPQFIFQYYEEEERQRGNFPDRFSGHQFPNYSSELNVNALLLGDSALYLCASSLTLPGELFFGEGSRLTVL.

The chain recombines TRBV5-1 with TRBJ2-1, with D tentatively TRBD1 (6 bases). This CDR3 is built from 14 residues. The germline V gene encodes CDR1 SGHRS and CDR2 YFSETQ. V gave up 6 bases and J gave up 5 bases, with 15 bases separating them. In DNA, the CDR3 is TGCGCCAGCACGACTGAGACAGGTAACAATGAGCAGTTCTTC. Translating gives CASTTETGNNEQFF.

The chain recombines TRBV5-4 with TRBJ2-7; a possible D gene is TRBD1 (6 bases). V lost 3 bases and J lost 2, with 15 bases in between. Looked up from germline, CDR1 is SGHNT and CDR2 is YYREEE (reference sequence). CDR3 length: 15 residues. The CDR3 bases are TGTGCCAGCAGCTGGTCCGGACAGCCTCCCTACGAGCAGTACTTC. Protein product: CASSWSGQPPYEQYF.

This clone was picked up a small number of times. The chain carries TRBV4-1 and TRBJ2-5, with 7 bases lining up with TRBD1. The V gene end was trimmed by 4 bases and the J gene end by 4 bases; junction bases not matched to a gene: 3. The CDR3 consists of 13 residues. From germline, CDR1 is MGHRA and CDR2 YSYEKL. CDR3 DNA sequence: TGCGCCAGCAGCCGCTACAGGGGAGAGACCCAGTACTTC. Its translation is CASSRYRGETQYF.

The chain carries TRBV7-2 and TRBJ2-5, with D perhaps assigned TRBD1 or TRBD2 (5 bases each). This CDR3 has 15 amino acids. V lost 3 bases to trimming and J lost 3 bases, with 14 bases between them. Germline-derived CDR1 and CDR2 are SGHTA and FQGNSA. The CDR3 DNA is TGTGCCAGCAGCTTTCCCTGGGACGCAGAAGAGACCCAGTACTTC. Translation gives CASSFPWDAEETQYF.

The rearrangement uses TRBV7-2 and TRBJ1-5; a possible D gene is TRBD1 (5 bases). V shed 6 bases and J shed 2 bases, with 14 bases lying between them. The V gene's germline CDR1 is SGHTA and CDR2 FQGNSA. The CDR3 extends over 15 amino acids. The CDR3 coding sequence is TGTGCCAGCAGTCCTATCGTAGGGGGCAATCAGCCCCAGCATTTT. Protein sequence: CASSPIVGGNQPQHF.

This sequence joins TRBV5-1 and TRBJ1-2; D unresolved. This CDR3 spans 12 amino acids. CDR1 is SGHRS, CDR2 YFSETQ, per germline. Trimming pared 3 bases from V and 2 bases from J, leaving 5 bases between. CDR3 in amino acids: CASSSDNYGYTF. The CDR3 coding sequence is TGCGCCAGCAGCTCGGACAACTATGGCTACACCTTC.

This chain links TRBV7-2 with TRBJ1-1; D is perhaps TRBD1 (5 bases). The CDR3 is 15 residues long. Per the germline V gene, CDR1 is SGHTA and CDR2 is FQGNSA. Trimming took off 5 bases at V and 3 bases at J, with 16 bases between the two ends. The CDR3 DNA reads TGTGCCAGCAGCCCCAGGGTTTATTTAGACACTGAAGCTTTCTTT. This encodes CASSPRVYLDTEAFF.